The rows below give T cell receptor delta chains drawn from one sample of a study of γδ T cells in repeated Plasmodium falciparum infection. TCRdb reanalyzed the multiplex PCR reads using CATT. The sample records tens of thousands of delta-chain clones, 0.95% to 1% being singletons. The material sequenced was gamma-delta T cells from blood. The receptors here all came from a pool of human donors (malaria-infected and uninfected, not separated). Each CDR3 is given with its conserved first and last residue. Each record gives: V gene, J gene, clone size, D gene, CDR3 DNA, CDR3 protein. A D gene is named only where the DNA matches it firmly. Clone sizes are given selectively: once, few, many, or a class where the clone is expanded.

>TRDV1|TRDJ1|many|NA
TGTGCTCTTGGGGAACCTCTACGCCTTCTCCACCTCAGAGTCCCCTACACCGATAAACTCATCTTT
CALGEPLRLLHLRVPYTDKLIF
>TRDV1|TRDJ1|medium-sized|TRDD3
TGTGCTCTTGGGGAATTCACGGCGGTACTGGGGGATACTGTCGTCATGGATAAACTCATCTTT
CALGEFTAVLGDTVVMDKLIF
>TRDV1|TRDJ1|many|TRDD3
TGTGCTCTTGGGGACCTAATTCCTACGTGTGGGGATACGAGGGTTCCCACCGATAAACTCATCTTT
CALGDLIPTCGDTRVPTDKLIF
>TRDV1|TRDJ1|many|NA
TGTGCTCTTGGGGAATTGAGGGGACTGCCCCCGTACACCGATAAACTCATCTTT
CALGELRGLPPYTDKLIF
>TRDV2|TRDJ1|many|TRDD3
TGTGCCTGTGACGCGATTACTGGGGGTACAACGGTCGATAAACTCATCTTT
CACDAITGGTTVDKLIF
>TRDV1|TRDJ2|medium-sized|NA
TGTGCTCTTGGGGGCCCTTTTTGGGCTTTGACAGCACAACTCTTCTTT
CALGGPFWALTAQLFF
>TRDV2|TRDJ1|many|NA
TGTGCCTGTGACACCGAGACTCCCCGGCAAGGGATATTAAGGGGAACCGATAAACTCATCTTT
CACDTETPRQGILRGTDKLIF
>TRDV1|TRDJ1|many|TRDD2
TGTGCTCTTGGGGAAGGGATCACCTTCCTACGACGCCACTGGGCATCCGATAAACTCATCTTT
CALGEGITFLRRHWASDKLIF
>TRDV2|TRDJ1|many|TRDD3
TGTGCCTGTGACCTTCGTACTGGGGGCACCGATAAACTCATCTTT
CACDLRTGGTDKLIF
>TRDV1|TRDJ1|many|TRDD3
TGTGCTCTTGGTCTTCTGTCCGACTGGGGGATCCCCGACACCGATAAACTCATCTTT
CALGLLSDWGIPDTDKLIF
>TRDV1|TRDJ1|many|TRDD3
TGTGCTCTTGGGGAACCCCACTGGGGGATACGGGGCACCGATAAACTCATCTTT
CALGEPHWGIRGTDKLIF
>TRDV1|TRDJ1|many|NA
TGTGCTCTTGCTAAGGGCCTTCCTAAAGGGGGATACCCCGATAAACTCATCTTT
CALAKGLPKGGYPDKLIF
>TRDV2|TRDJ1|many|NA
TGTGCCTGTGACACCGCGGGGGGTCGGAGTACCACCGATAAACTCATCTTT
CACDTAGGRSTTDKLIF
>TRDV1|TRDJ1|NA|NA
TGTGCTCTTGGGCCTGTCTGGGGATCGTACACCGATAAACTCATCTTT
CALGPVWGSYTDKLIF
>TRDV1|TRDJ1|many|NA
TGTGCTCTTGGGGACACGAGGGACCGGCAGGATAAACTCATCTTT
CALGDTRDRQDKLIF
>TRDV2|TRDJ1|many|NA
TGTGCCTGTGACACCGTACCCACAGCCGATAAACTCATCTTT
CACDTVPTADKLIF
>TRDV1|TRDJ1|many|NA
TGTGCTCTTGGCTACCCCTGTTGCTCCTTTGGGGGCCCCGAGTACACCGATAAACTCATCTTT
CALGYPCCSFGGPEYTDKLIF
>TRDV2|TRDJ1|many|TRDD3
TGTGCCTGTGACAGGGACTGGGGGGCCAAACTCATCTTT
CACDRDWGAKLIF
>TRDV1|TRDJ1|medium-sized|NA
TGTGCTCTTGGTGGGGACACCGATAAACTCATCTTT
CALGGDTDKLIF
>TRDV1|TRDJ1|many|NA
TGTGCTCTTGGGGGCCACTCCGGGGCGATATACACCGATAAACTCATCTTT
CALGGHSGAIYTDKLIF
>TRDV1|TRDJ1|medium-sized|NA
TGTGCTCTTGGGGAACTCGCCAGGGGCCCGGACACCGATAAACTCATCTTT
CALGELARGPDTDKLIF
>TRDV2|TRDJ1|NA|NA
TGTGCCTGTGACACGGGATCCTACACTGGGCTACTGTACACCGACAAACTCATCTTT
CACDTGSYTGLLYTDKLIF
>TRDV1|TRDJ1|many|TRDD3
TGTGCTCTTGGGGAACTAGTACTGGGGGTAGGTTGCTCCGATAAACTCATCTTT
CALGELVLGVGCSDKLIF
>TRDV1|TRDJ1|large|NA
TGTGCTCTCGGGCCGCTGGGGTTGTACACCGATAAACTCATCTTT
CALGPLGLYTDKLIF
>TRDV2|TRDJ1|many|TRDD3
TGCTCAGGACTGGGGGATAACCCACCCGATAAACTCATCTTT
CSGLGDNPPDKLIF
>TRDV1|TRDJ1|many|NA
TGTGCTCTTGGGGAACTGACATGGACCGATAAACTCATCTTT
CALGELTWTDKLIF
>TRDV1|TRDJ1|many|TRDD3
TGTGCTCTTGGGGGGCCTGGGGGATACTGGGCGGAACTCATCTTT
CALGGPGGYWAELIF
>TRDV1|TRDJ1|many|NA
TGTGCTCTTGGGGGTACCCATCTCCTTGATTACTTGACTGACACTAGACCTTGGTACACCGATAAACTCATCTTT
CALGGTHLLDYLTDTRPWYTDKLIF
>TRDV1|TRDJ1|many|NA
TGTGCTCTTGGGGGATACCCCGATAAACTCATCTTT
CALGGYPDKLIF
>TRDV1|TRDJ1|many|TRDD3
TGTGCTCTTGGGGACCGGTGGCCTTCTTCACGCGGGTCTGGGGGATACGCCGGGAAACTCATCTTT
CALGDRWPSSRGSGGYAGKLIF
>TRDV3|TRDJ4|few|TRDD3
TGTGCCTTTAGTCCCCCCTACCTCCTTCAGGTACTGGGGGGACACCAAGCCAGACCCCTGATCTTT
CAFSPPYLLQVLGGHQARPLIF
>TRDV2|TRDJ1|many|TRDD3
TGTGCCTGTGACCCACTCAACCTGTACTGGGGCCCTTGGGGGGCGAAAGGTACCGATAAACTCATCTTT
CACDPLNLYWGPWGAKGTDKLIF
>TRDV2|TRDJ1|many|TRDD3
TGTGCCTGTGAGGCACTGGGGGATACTGGTCGGGCCGATAAACTCATCTTT
CACEALGDTGRADKLIF
>TRDV2|TRDJ1|medium-sized|NA
TGTGCCTGTGACACATCTACGACCTGGGCCCCGTACACCGATAAACTCATCTTT
CACDTSTTWAPYTDKLIF
>TRDV1|TRDJ1|many|TRDD3
TGTGCTCTTGAAGAGGAAGGGGGATACGTCGCCGATAAACTCATCTTT
CALEEEGGYVADKLIF
>TRDV1|TRDJ1|many|NA
TGTGCTCTTGGGGAACTGCATCTCTGGGGACACCCTCGTTACCTGAGGGGACTCATCTTT
CALGELHLWGHPRYLRGLIF
>TRDV1|TRDJ1|many|NA
TGTGCTCTTGGGGAACCACAGAATAAACTCATCTTT
CALGEPQNKLIF
>TRDV2|TRDJ1|medium-sized|TRDD3
TGTGCCTGTGACCCAGTACTGGGGGATCCTACCCCGAACGATAAACTCATCTTT
CACDPVLGDPTPNDKLIF
>TRDV2|TRDJ1|many|TRDD3
TGTGCCTGTGACTTACTGGGGGATACGCTCGCCGATAAACTCATCTTT
CACDLLGDTLADKLIF
>TRDV2|TRDJ1|many|NA
TGTGCCTGTGACACCGTCGGGGGGACTAGTAAGGCCGATAAACTCATCTTT
CACDTVGGTSKADKLIF
>TRDV1|TRDJ1|many|NA
TGTGCTCTTGGGGAAAACTGTCTTTGGGGCGGGGAGAGAGAGGGTTACACCGATAAACTCACCTTT
CALGENCLWGGEREGYTDKLTF
>TRDV1|TRDJ2|few|TRDD3
TGTGCTCTTGGAGACCGGGGGATACGCGCTTTGCTGACAGCACAACTCTTCTTT
CALGDRGIRALLTAQLFF
>TRDV3|TRDJ1|medium-sized|TRDD3
TGTGCCTCGGGGCCATACTGGGGGATACAACCCGATAAACTCATCTTT
CASGPYWGIQPDKLIF
>TRDV1|TRDJ1|many|NA
TGTGCTCTTGGGGAACTAGCGTACACCGATAAACTCATCTTT
CALGELAYTDKLIF
>TRDV2|TRDJ1|medium-sized|TRDD3
TGTGCCTGTGACAGGTGGGGGATTACCGATAAACTCATCTTT
CACDRWGITDKLIF
>TRDV1|TRDJ1|many|NA
TGTGCTCTTGGGGAACCAACCTTCCTACCCTCCCCCTACTGGGGGTACACCGATAAACTCATCTTT
CALGEPTFLPSPYWGYTDKLIF
>TRDV1|TRDJ1|NA|TRDD3
TGTGCTCTTGGAGTGCGATCTTCCCTCCTGCTGGAAGACTGGGGGATACGGGCCAGGAGACTACGGACCGATAAACTCATCTTT
CALGVRSSLLLEDWGIRARRLRTDKLIF
>TRDV1|TRDJ1|many|TRDD3
TGTGCTCTTGGGGAACCCTCCATCTGGGGGATACGCGTATCCCCCACCGATAAACTCATCTTT
CALGEPSIWGIRVSPTDKLIF
>TRDV2|TRDJ1|many|TRDD3
TGTGCCTGTGACACCGTTTCCTCGGGCTCTCAACTGGGGGATCCAGATAAACTCATCTTT
CACDTVSSGSQLGDPDKLIF
>TRDV2|TRDJ1|medium-sized|TRDD3
TGTGCCTGTGACACCGTTCGTCCCTCCCCTAGCCCAAACTGGGGGATGGGGTACACCGATAAACTCATCTTT
CACDTVRPSPSPNWGMGYTDKLIF
>TRDV1|TRDJ1|many|NA
TGTGCTCTTGGGGAACTCTCGCCCGCCGCGGCTGGGTGGTCCGATAAACTCATCTTT
CALGELSPAAAGWSDKLIF
>TRDV2|TRDJ3|many|TRDD3
TGTGCCTGTGACGCAACTGGGGGATTAAGATCCTGGGACACCCGACAGATGTTTTTC
CACDATGGLRSWDTRQMFF
>TRDV1|TRDJ1|medium-sized|TRDD3
TGTGCTCTTGGGGAACCAGCCTCAGTAGTCTGGGGGATTTACACCGATAAACTCATCTTT
CALGEPASVVWGIYTDKLIF
>TRDV1|TRDJ1|many|NA
TGTGCTCTTGGGGAACGCTTCCTATTTGGGGGACCCTACACCGATAAACTCATCTTT
CALGERFLFGGPYTDKLIF
>TRDV2|TRDJ3|many|TRDD3
TGTGCCTGTGACACCGTGCTGGGGGATATGAGCTCCTGGGACACCCGACAGATGTTTTTC
CACDTVLGDMSSWDTRQMFF
>TRDV1|TRDJ1|few|TRDD3
TGTGCTCTTGGGGAACGACCTACCTCGCTAACTGGGGGCGAGTACACCGATAAACTCATCTTT
CALGERPTSLTGGEYTDKLIF
>TRDV2|TRDJ3|many|NA
TGTGCCTGTGACACCGTACTGAGCTCCTGGGACACCCGACAGATGTTTTTC
CACDTVLSSWDTRQMFF
>TRDV1|TRDJ1|many|TRDD3
TGTGCTCTTGGGGAACTATTAAACGCGGGCTGGGGGTTTAACACCGATAAACTCATCTTT
CALGELLNAGWGFNTDKLIF
>TRAV29/DV5|TRDJ1|many|TRDD3
TGTGCAGCAAGGGCTATAGGATTACAGGACTCTGGGGGATACGATAAACTCATCTTT
CAARAIGLQDSGGYDKLIF